The 28 T cell receptor beta chains in this list originate from one sample, sequenced in a study of beta chain features in type 1 diabetes. Reverse transcription of all isolated RNA meant that expressed TCRB transcripts were sequenced. Clones were sequenced by immunoSEQ multiplex PCR, and TCRdb holds only the in-frame ones, with some missing. This table has 37,000 or so clones, 49% appearing once. The sequencing sample was made of central memory CD4+ T cells from blood. Receptors were obtained from a woman younger than 35 in good health.

In DNA form, the CDR3 reads TGTGCCAGCAGTCTAGCGGGCTCAGTGAGGGATACGCAGTATTTT. It yields the protein CASSLAGSVRDTQYF. The rearrangement links TRBV6-1 to TRBJ2-3, with 8 bases that match TRBD2. The V segment lost 5 bases and the J segment 6 bases; nucleotides outside the gene matches: 10. The CDR3 runs to 15 residues. In germline, CDR1 is MNHNS, CDR2 SASEGT.

This clone was observed a handful of times. CDR3 residues: CSPPLGTGGYEQYF. CDR3 DNA sequence: TGCAGCCCGCCCCTGGGGACAGGGGGCTACGAGCAGTACTTC. The V gene is TRBV29-1, the J gene TRBJ2-7, with 11 nucleotides matching TRBD1. The CDR3 is made up of 14 amino acids. Germline V gene lookup returns CDR1 SQVTM and CDR2 ANQGSEA. V lost 8 bases, J lost 3 bases, and 9 bases stayed unmatched.

The V gene is TRBV19, the J gene TRBJ2-7, with 9 bases fitting TRBD1. J gave up 6 bases and V 7 bases, and 16 bases lay outside the gene matches. CDR1 and CDR2 (germline): LNHDA, SQIVND (reference sequence). CDR3 length: 16 residues. Written as DNA, the CDR3 is TGTGCCAGTACCAGACACACAGGGGGCTTTGGATCCGAGCAGTACTTC. Translated, it gives CASTRHTGGFGSEQYF.

The rearrangement joins TRBV27 to TRBJ2-1, with 15 bases lining up with TRBD2. Germline-derived CDR1 and CDR2 are MNHEY and SMNVEV (reference sequence). CDR3 length: 17 residues. With 5 bases clipped from V and 10 bases from J, the junction kept 12 bases outside the gene matches. Here the CDR3 DNA reads TGTGCCAGCAGTCCTAGACCCGGGACTAGCGGGAGGACCGAGCAGTTCTTC. It specifies CASSPRPGTSGRTEQFF.

The V and J genes are TRBV16 and TRBJ1-3; no firm D call. The length of the CDR3 is 15 residues. Germline values: CDR1 KGHSY, CDR2 FQNENV. Trimming pared 2 bases from V and 0 bases from J, leaving 8 bases between. The CDR3 loop is CASSQRGSSGNTIYF. The CDR3 nucleotides are TGTGCCAGCAGCCAAAGAGGCAGCTCTGGAAACACCATATATTTT.

V usage is TRBV6-5 and J usage is TRBJ2-7; the D gene is possibly TRBD1 (6 bases). The CDR3 loop spans 13 amino acids. V shed 5 bases and J shed 5 bases, with 13 bases lying between them. The germline gives CDR1 MNHEY, CDR2 SVGAGI. Written as DNA, the CDR3 is TGTGCCAGCAGTACCGGGACACAACACGAGCAGTACTTC. It encodes CASSTGTQHEQYF.

This clone has a handful of counts. The chain carries TRBV27 and TRBJ2-6, with TRBD2 as a possible D gene (6 bases). CDR3 length: 16 amino acids. V lost 5 bases to trimming and J lost 4 bases, with 15 bases between them. Germline V gives CDR1 MNHEY, CDR2 SMNVEV (reference sequence). CDR3 DNA sequence: TGTGCCAGCAGTCCGAGACGGGAGAGGGGGGCCAACGTCCTGACTTTC. This gives the protein CASSPRRERGANVLTF.

The V gene is TRBV7-8, the J gene TRBJ2-1; D might be TRBD1 (5 bases). CDR1 and CDR2 from the germline V gene are SGHVS and FQNEAQ. The germline V and J ends were trimmed by 5 bases and 7 bases, with 30 bases remaining between them. The CDR3 is made up of 19 amino acids. The CDR3 loop reads CASSLVPGKGGGIWNEQFF. The CDR3 coding sequence is TGTGCCAGCAGCCTTGTGCCAGGGAAGGGTGGCGGCATATGGAATGAGCAGTTCTTC.

This clone occurred a few times. This chain links TRBV7-2 with TRBJ2-5; D is possibly TRBD2 (6 bases). V lost 5 bases, J lost 3 bases, and 16 bases lay in between. This CDR3 contains 15 residues. Germline V gives CDR1 SGHTA, CDR2 FQGNSA. As DNA, the CDR3 is TGTGCCAGCAGCCGCCGGTGGGTAGCGGAAGAGACCCAGTACTTC. This sequence encodes CASSRRWVAEETQYF.

A few counts support this clone. The V gene is TRBV9, the J gene TRBJ2-3, with 7 bases aligning to TRBD1. With V trimmed by 2 bases and J by 4 bases, 7 bases remained unmatched. This CDR3 comprises 15 residues. In germline, CDR1 is SGDLS, CDR2 YYNGEE. The CDR3 reads CASSVQSQGSDTQYF. For the CDR3, the DNA is TGTGCCAGCAGCGTCCAGTCACAGGGGTCAGATACGCAGTATTTT.

The chain combines TRBV21-1 with TRBJ1-5; TRBD1 is the table's D call and was not checked against the DNA. TRBV21-1 is labeled a pseudogene. The CDR3 runs to 17 residues. The CDR3 DNA sequence: TGTGCCAGCAGCAATTTCCCAAACAGGCCTAGCAATCAGCCCCAGCATTTT. Translated: CASSNFPNRPSNQPQHF.

With respect to this clone: The junction departs from germline at one end; a sequencing error may be responsible. V and J are TRBV9 and TRBJ2-1; 13 bases are a match to TRBD2. This CDR3 is 19 amino acids long. Germline V lookup: CDR1 SGDLS, CDR2 YYNGEE. The CDR3 coding sequence is TGTACCAGCAGCGTAACACCGGGACTAGCGGGGAGCTCCTACAATGAGCAGTTCTTC. Amino acids: CTSSVTPGLAGSSYNEQFF.

DNA of the CDR3: TGTGCCAGCAGCCTCCAAACTAGCGGTGTGGGGGAGCTGTTTTTT. Translated: CASSLQTSGVGELFF. This chain joins TRBV2 and TRBJ2-2, with 8 bases identical to TRBD2. This CDR3 spans 15 amino acids. The junction had 11 bases not matched to a gene; V was cut back by 6 bases and J by 8 bases. Germline V gene sequence: CDR1 SNHLY, CDR2 FYNNEI.

This clone appeared a few times. The V and J genes are TRBV29-1 and TRBJ1-4, with TRBD1 matching over 8 bases. CDR1 and CDR2 from the germline V gene are SQVTM and ANQGSEA. The V and J ends lost 5 bases and 7 bases, in that order; junction bases with no gene match: 6. CDR3 length equals 13 residues. The CDR3 bases are TGCAGCGTTCAGGGGGCACGAAGTGAAAAACTGTTTTTT. This encodes CSVQGARSEKLFF.

This clone was picked up a small number of times. This chain links TRBV5-1 with TRBJ2-5; TRBD2 is a possible D gene (5 bases). CDR3 length equals 15 residues. Germline values: CDR1 SGHRS, CDR2 YFSETQ. V dropped 4 bases and J dropped 4 bases, with 17 bases sitting between them. CDR3: CASSPRTEAAETQYF. The CDR3 nucleotides are TGCGCCAGCAGCCCACGGACGGAGGCGGCAGAGACCCAGTACTTC.

The gene calls are TRBV30 and TRBJ1-2; D is perhaps TRBD1 (5 bases). Trimming left V 2 bases short and J 8 bases short, with 18 bases between. This CDR3 region has 14 residues. Germline values: CDR1 GTSNPN, CDR2 SVGIG (reference sequence). In DNA, the CDR3 is TGTGCCTGGAGTCCAAATCAGGGTTTTGGGGGCTACACCTTC. It is translated as CAWSPNQGFGGYTF.

The chain joins TRBV6-4 to TRBJ2-7, with 8 positions matching TRBD2. CDR3 length: 14 amino acids. Unmatched junction bases numbered 3, after V lost 2 bases and J lost 3 bases. Germline CDR1 MRHNA, CDR2 SNTAGT. Here the CDR3 reads CASSDRAGVYEQYF. The CDR3 DNA reads as TGTGCCAGCAGTGACCGAGCGGGAGTCTACGAGCAGTACTTC.

The V gene is TRBV19, the J gene TRBJ1-5; the D is unclear. The V end lost 6 bases, the J end lost 7 bases, and 19 bases lay between the germline ends. The CDR3 runs 15 residues. Germline CDR1 LNHDA, CDR2 SQIVND (reference sequence). CDR3 residues: CASRSDTEGGQPQHF. Written as DNA, the CDR3 is TGTGCCAGTAGGAGTGACACGGAGGGCGGGCAGCCCCAGCATTTT. The full variable domain, its missing parts supplied by reference TRBV19 and TRBJ1-5, is DGGITQSPKYLFRKEGQNVTLSCEQNLNHDAMYWYRQDPGQGLRLIYYSQIVNDFQKGDIAEGYSVSREKKESFPLTVTSAQKNPTAFYLCASRSDTEGGQPQHFGDGTRLSIL.

This clone was found a few times. The chain joins TRBV5-4 to TRBJ2-2; TRBD1 agrees at 7 bases. The CDR3 contains 14 residues. Germline CDR1 reads SGHNT; CDR2 reads YYREEE (reference sequence). Germline trimming cut 4 bases from V and 4 bases from J; bases unmatched to any gene: 4. CDR3 coding DNA: TGTGCCAGCAGCAACCGGGACAGCACCGGGGAGCTGTTTTTT. It codes for CASSNRDSTGELFF.

This clone was seen a few times. The chain recombines TRBV7-8 with TRBJ2-5, with D unclear. V lost 1 base and J lost 3, with 6 bases in between. The CDR3 sequence is 13 residues long. CDR1 is SGHVS, CDR2 FQNEAQ, per germline. The CDR3 nucleotides read TGTGCCAGCAGCTTAGACAACAAAGAGACCCAGTACTTC. Protein sequence: CASSLDNKETQYF.

This chain connects TRBV19 to TRBJ1-2; 7 positions agree with TRBD1. V lost 3 bases, J lost 6 bases, and 13 bases stayed unmatched. The CDR3 length is 16 residues. Germline V CDR1 and CDR2: LNHDA, SQIVND (reference sequence). CDR3 in DNA: TGTGCCAGTAGTATCGGTTTTGGGGACAGCAATCATGGCTACACCTTC. Translating it yields CASSIGFGDSNHGYTF.

This clone was counted between two and nine times. This sequence joins TRBV9 and TRBJ1-3; D unclear. Between the trimmed V and J ends, which lost 4 bases and 0 bases, there was a span of 14 bases. The CDR3 contains 16 residues. Germline loops: CDR1 SGDLS, CDR2 YYNGEE. CDR3 sequence (DNA): TGTGCCAGCAGCCCCGGCAGCGCCAACTCTGGAAACACCATATATTTT. Translating gives CASSPGSANSGNTIYF.

The sample holds a few counts of this clone. This chain links TRBV19 with TRBJ2-2; 7 bases align to TRBD1. Trimming cost V 6 bases and J 6 bases; bases outside gene matches: 13. This CDR3 is built from 16 residues. The V gene's germline CDR1 is LNHDA and CDR2 SQIVND (reference sequence). DNA of the CDR3: TGTGCCAGTAGCAACCCGGGACAGCGTAGTCCCGGGGAGCTGTTTTTT. Translated, it gives CASSNPGQRSPGELFF.

This clone turned up a few times. The rearrangement links TRBV7-9 to TRBJ2-5, with 7 bases identical to TRBD2. The J segment lost 10 bases and the V segment lost 4 bases, leaving 6 bases of the junction unmatched. CDR1 is SEHNR, CDR2 FQNEAQ, per germline (reference sequence). CDR3 size: 12 residues. The CDR3 DNA is TGTGCCAGCAGCTCCCCGCCGGGGGGCCAGTACTTC. This sequence encodes CASSSPPGGQYF.

This clone was found a few times. The chain carries TRBV7-2 and TRBJ2-1; 7 bases are a match to TRBD1. This CDR3 has 15 residues. V was clipped by 1 base and J by 7 bases; unmatched bases: 7. CDR1 SGHTA and CDR2 FQGNSA come from the germline V gene. CDR3 nucleotide sequence: TGTGCCAGCAGCTTAGACAGGGGTGTAGTAAATGAGCAGTTCTTC. Its translation: CASSLDRGVVNEQFF.

CDR3 protein: CASSYDRLNEQFF. CDR3 nucleotide sequence: TGTGCCAGCAGTTACGACAGGCTCAATGAGCAGTTCTTC. The V call is TRBV6-6, the J call TRBJ2-1; D perhaps matches TRBD1 (6 bases). Deletions cut 2 bases from V and 6 bases from J, with 8 bases between. CDR1 is MNHNY, CDR2 SVGAGI, per germline (reference sequence). This CDR3 is 13 amino acids long.

The chain joins TRBV5-1 to TRBJ1-1; D might be TRBD1 (6 bases). This CDR3 contains 15 residues. The ends were cut back, 7 bases at V and 0 bases at J, with 16 bases in the middle. From germline, CDR1 is SGHRS and CDR2 YFSETQ. CDR3 residues: CASGAAGAMNTEAFF. The CDR3 bases are TGCGCCAGCGGGGCAGCAGGGGCAATGAACACTGAAGCTTTCTTT.

The sample holds a few counts of this clone. The chain uses TRBV10-3 and TRBJ2-1; 8 nucleotides match TRBD1. Trimming at V came to 0 bases and at J to 1 base, leaving 2 bases not matched to a gene. This CDR3 has 16 amino acids. Germline lookup yields CDR1 ENHRY and CDR2 SYGVKD. In nucleotides, the CDR3 is TGTGCCATCAGTGAGTCCGGACAGGGTTCCTACAATGAGCAGTTCTTC. Protein sequence: CAISESGQGSYNEQFF.